The 9 T cell receptor beta chains listed next were all sequenced from one sample in a study of identical twins' blood T cells (dated by TCRdb to the early 2010s). The library relied on 5' RACE. The instrument given in TCRdb is Illumina Genome Analyzer IIx. TCRdb applied fastp at Q25 and MiXCR to the public reads, then kept only in-frame beta chains. All rows with the same CDR3 protein become a single entry with the most common DNA and genes. The table for this sample lists 350,000 to 400,000 distinct CDR3 sequences; about 28% of them were counted only once. The ten largest clones capture about 6% of the sample. The source material was PBMCs. The receptors stem from a woman between 18 and 55 years old in good health.

The V call is TRBV12-3 or TRBV12-4, the J call TRBJ1-1; D unclear. The V gene lost 2 bases and the J gene lost 5 bases, with 9 bases spanning the gap. CDR3 size: 13 residues. The CDR3 is CASSLIARTEAFF. CDR3 coding DNA: TGTGCCAGCAGTTTAATAGCGCGGACTGAAGCTTTCTTT.

The chain links TRBV6-5 to TRBJ2-3; a possible D gene is TRBD1 (6 bases). Germline V gene data show CDR1 as MNHEY and CDR2 as SVGAGI. The CDR3 is 15 amino acids. The germline V and J ends were trimmed by 5 bases and 5 bases, with 17 bases remaining between them. The CDR3 nucleotides read TGTGCCAGCAGTGCCCATGACAGGAATGGAGATACGCAGTATTTT. Its translation is CASSAHDRNGDTQYF.

This clonotype came up a few times. This chain links TRBV9 with TRBJ1-5; D is unresolved. V was shortened by 0 bases and J by 9 bases, with 10 bases between the two germline ends. Germline V CDR1 and CDR2: SGDLS, YYNGEE. This CDR3 contains 13 residues. CDR3 in DNA: TGTGCCAGCAGCGTAGAAGTGGGGAGGCCCCAGCATTTT. This translates into CASSVEVGRPQHF.

This clonotype appeared a few times. V and J are TRBV7-9 and TRBJ1-3; D ambiguous. This CDR3 region has 11 residues. Trimming cost V 7 bases and J 3 bases, with 4 bases left between them. Germline values: CDR1 SEHNR, CDR2 FQNEAQ (reference sequence). The CDR3, as DNA: TGTGCCAGCATTGGTGGAAACACCATATATTTT. Translation: CASIGGNTIYF. The full variable domain, completed using reference TRBV7-9 and TRBJ1-3, is DTGVSQNPRHKITKRGQNVTFRCDPISEHNRLYWYRQTLGQGPEFLTYFQNEAQLEKSRLLSDRFSAERPKGSFSTLEIQRTEQGDSAMYLCASIGGNTIYFGEGSWLTVV.

The J gene is TRBJ1-1, the V gene TRBV29-1; the D gene is possibly TRBD1 (6 bases). Trimming pared 1 base from V and 10 bases from J, leaving 10 bases between. The germline CDR1 and CDR2 sequences are SQVTM and ANQGSEA. The CDR3 covers 11 residues. The CDR3 DNA sequence: TGCAGCGTTGAAGGTCCGGGGGCAGCTTTCTTT. This gives the protein CSVEGPGAAFF.

The chain carries TRBV11-3 and TRBJ2-4; D tentatively fits TRBD1 or TRBD2 (5 bases each). V dropped 0 bases and J dropped 13 bases, with 16 bases sitting between them. CDR1 SGHNT and CDR2 YENEEA come from the germline V gene. This CDR3 has 14 amino acids. This chain's CDR3 is CASSLDKRKGPQYF. The CDR3 DNA reads TGTGCCAGCAGCTTAGATAAACGGAAGGGACCGCAGTACTTC.

On this clonotype: Compared with germline, one end of the junction differs, possibly owing to a read error. The J gene is TRBJ1-6, the V gene TRBV14; D is perhaps TRBD1 (6 bases). The CDR3 contains 15 residues. Germline V gene lookup returns CDR1 SGHDN and CDR2 FVKESK. CDR3 DNA: TGTGCCGGCAGCCAACTGGACAGAAATAATTCACCCCTCCACTTT. Protein: CAGSQLDRNNSPLHF.

The rearrangement links TRBV2 to TRBJ2-4; 8 nucleotides line up with TRBD2. The CDR3 covers 15 residues. The germline V gene has CDR1 SNHLY and CDR2 FYNNEI. Losses at the gene ends were 9 bases for V and 3 bases for J; bases not matched to a gene: 10. CDR3 bases: TGTGCCAGTTCAGCCAGCGGGAGTAGCAAAAACATTCAGTACTTC. This sequence encodes CASSASGSSKNIQYF.

This clonotype was picked up many times. The V and J genes are TRBV20-1 and TRBJ1-1; unclear D gene. V lost 3 bases, J lost 12 bases, and 11 bases lay in between. The CDR3 totals 10 residues. Looked up from germline, CDR1 is DFQATT and CDR2 is SNEGSKA (reference sequence). The CDR3 loop reads CSASPGITFF. As DNA, the CDR3 is TGCAGTGCTAGTCCGGGCATTACTTTCTTT.